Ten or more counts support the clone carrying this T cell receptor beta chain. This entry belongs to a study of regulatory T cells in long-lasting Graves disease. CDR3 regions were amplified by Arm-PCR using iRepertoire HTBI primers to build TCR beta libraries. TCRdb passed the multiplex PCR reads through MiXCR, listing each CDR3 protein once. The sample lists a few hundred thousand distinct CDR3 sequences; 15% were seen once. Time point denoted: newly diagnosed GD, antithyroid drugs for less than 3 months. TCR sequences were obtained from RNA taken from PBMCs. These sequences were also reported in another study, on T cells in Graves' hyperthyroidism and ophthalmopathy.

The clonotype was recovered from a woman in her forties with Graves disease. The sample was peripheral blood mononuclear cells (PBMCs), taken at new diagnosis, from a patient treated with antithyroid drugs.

CDR3 nucleotide sequence: TGCAGTGCTAGCCAGTCTAGCGCCGTAGGAGATGAGCAGTTCTTC. It codes for CSASQSSAVGDEQFF. This rearrangement joins TRBV20-1 to TRBJ2-1; possible D gene TRBD2, 6 bases. The CDR3 has 15 residues. CDR1 and CDR2 from the germline V gene are DFQATT and SNEGSKA (reference sequence). Trimming took 3 bases from V and 8 from J, leaving 20 bases between them.